The sequence of this T cell receptor (beta chain) was determined in a study of long-term antiretroviral therapy in people with HIV. Treatment for all HIV-infected participants took place in the United States. Version v3.0 of the immunoSEQ assay ran at survey level. Assay used: immunoSEQ multiplex PCR; TCRdb lists only in-frame clones, some missing. The sample consists of about 28,000 clones, roughly 80% of them appearing once. There are a few counts of this clone. What it binds is not known. The length of the CDR3 is 17 residues. V dropped 2 bases and J dropped 8 bases, with 21 bases sitting between them. Germline V gene lookup returns CDR1 SGHAT and CDR2 FQNNGV. Notes on the study in general: Clones expanded before ART dominated the repertoire at all time points. After ART, diversity increased yet remained lower than transplant donor controls.

The sample in question was unsorted PBMCs, obtained 3 years after starting antiretroviral therapy. The receptor comes from a man aged 35-49 years with HIV. J is TRBJ1-4 and V is TRBV11-2; tentatively, D is TRBD1 (6 bases). CDR3: CASSLPPRRGQREKLFF. CDR3 sequence (DNA): TGTGCCAGCAGCTTACCCCCACGGCGGGGGCAGAGAGAAAAACTGTTTTTT.